Listed here is a single T cell receptor (beta chain). Antigen specificity is unknown. TCRdb recomputed calls from the RACE reads with MiXCR, one row per CDR3 protein. The table includes roughly 260,000 distinct CDR3 sequences, about 9.4% detected once. CDR3 length equals 14 residues. V gave up 5 bases and J gave up 1 base, with 12 bases separating them. Looked up from germline, CDR1 is DFQATT and CDR2 is SNEGSKA (reference sequence). Time point denoted: pre-sensitization, week 0. Regarding treatment: therapeutic diphenylcyclopropenone sensitization with weekly scalp DPC. The data stem from a study of human T cells and chemical hapten exposure. Study information: Patients had diphenylcyclopropenone applied to the scalp weekly throughout the approximately 24-week study.

Notes on the study in general: No shift was seen in TCRs above 1 in 1000 frequency with DPC sensitization.

The chain carries TRBV20-1 and TRBJ2-4, with D hard to call. The sequencing used whole blood, collected in connection with sensitization to the hapten diphenylcyclopropenone (DPC). The source is a woman aged 40-49 years with alopecia areata. Some clones in this sample may be carry-over from other donors' samples. CDR3 in amino acids: CSAPSPGAKNIQYF. The CDR3, as DNA: TGCAGTGCTCCCTCCCCGGGTGCCAAAAACATTCAGTACTTC.